This TCR beta chain was documented in a study of blood T cell repertoires in COVID-19. Looking at the study overall: The cDNA or gDNA used as material had been derived from T cells, B-cell-depleted T cells, or PBMCs.

The protocol was immunoSEQ multiplex PCR, while the TCRdb copy is restricted to in-frame clones and leaves out a portion. The sample shows under 200,000 clones, 84% of them seen only once. Ten or more counts support this clone. Germline loops: CDR1 MNHEY, CDR2 SVGAGI. Trimming removed 6 bases from V and 4 bases from J, with 18 bases in between. CDR3 length: 15 amino acids. Sequenced input: peripheral blood. The genes are TRBV6-5 and TRBJ1-1; D may be TRBD1 (6 bases). The sequence derives from a man between 40 and 49 years old who had recovered from COVID-19. CDR3 coding DNA: TGTGCCAGCAGAGCCGCCACAGGGAGGGTCACTGAAGCTTTCTTT. It yields the protein CASRAATGRVTEAFF.